This T cell receptor (beta chain) was sequenced in a study of vaccination effects on CD4 cells after COVID-19. General study results and limits: Within healthy vaccinees, only 1 of 255 vaccine-induced clones displayed cross-reactivity with common cold coronaviruses. There was marked clonal contraction among infection- and vaccine-induced clones late after vaccination.

As concerns this clone: What it binds is not known.

CDR3 size: 15 residues. With 2 bases clipped from V and 8 bases from J, the junction kept 8 bases outside the gene matches. The germline gives CDR1 SGHRS, CDR2 YFSETQ. Method: immunoSEQ multiplex PCR; TCRdb's copy keeps in-frame clones and lacks some. The table lists about 55,000 clones, 70% of them singletons. Antigen-specific CD4+ T cells were expanded with viral peptide pools in the ViraFEST assay before sequencing. Having been cultured for 10 days, the cells underwent CD4+ T cell isolation. Among the vaccine recipients, none had a prior SARS-CoV-2 infection, and nucleocapsid antibodies were negative.

The V and J genes are TRBV5-1 and TRBJ2-1, with TRBD2 matching over 9 bases. The sequence came from a human donor who received a COVID-19 vaccine. Source: CD4+ T cells from PBMCs cultured with SARS-CoV-2 spike peptides, taken before COVID-19 vaccination. The DNA of the CDR3 is TGCGCCAGCAGCTTAAGCGGGGGGAGCGGGGATGAGCAGTTCTTC. Amino acids: CASSLSGGSGDEQFF.